This TCR beta chain is from a study of CXCR3-negative and CXCR3-positive naive CD8 T cells. Findings and caveats of the study: CXCR3-positive naive cells had TRB CDR3s that were more hydrophobic than CXCR3-negative naive cells had.

With respect to this clonotype: The antigen is not known.

Researchers prepared the TRB cDNA libraries using 5' RACE with UMI labels. Following a re-call of the 5' RACE reads, TCRdb has one entry per CDR3 protein and lacks DNA. This sample's table has 75,000 to 100,000 distinct CDR3 sequences. The material sequenced was naive CXCR3+ CD8+ T cells from blood. The subset: CD45RO-CCR7+CD27+CD95- naive CD8+ T cells expressing CXCR3 (TNR3+). The receptor comes from a human donor in good health. Some clones in this sample may be carry-over from other donors' samples.

The CDR3 sequence is CASSQAGGTTYEQYF. This chain joins TRBV4-1 and TRBJ2-7; TCRdb's D call of TRBD1 is untestable without DNA. The CDR3 is 15 residues long. Germline assignment: CDR1 MGHRA and CDR2 YSYEKL.